Sequencing of this T cell receptor beta chain was carried out in a study of beta chain features in type 1 diabetes. All of the isolated RNA was reverse transcribed, so expressed TCRB transcripts were sequenced. An average of about 3.5 million reads was obtained for naive, central memory and regulatory T cell samples. Sequencing used immunoSEQ multiplex PCR; TCRdb keeps in-frame clones, though not all of them. Among approximately 400,000 clones, about 16% were seen once, and the ten largest hold about 0.019%. As to this clone: Its target is not known.

General study findings and limits: Patients' naive, central memory and Treg TCRB repertoires seemed closer to one another than those of healthy donors.

The CDR3 is 15 residues long. Per germline, CDR1 SQVTM and CDR2 ANQGSEA. Trimming stripped 0 bases from V and 2 bases from J, with 11 bases between. This clonotype was obtained from a woman younger than 30 in good health. The sample comprised naive CD4+ T cells from blood. This chain links TRBV29-1 with TRBJ1-5; D might be TRBD1 (5 bases). CDR3 in amino acids: CSVEDGTGGNQPQHF. In DNA, the CDR3 is TGCAGCGTTGAAGATGGGACGGGAGGCAATCAGCCCCAGCATTTT.